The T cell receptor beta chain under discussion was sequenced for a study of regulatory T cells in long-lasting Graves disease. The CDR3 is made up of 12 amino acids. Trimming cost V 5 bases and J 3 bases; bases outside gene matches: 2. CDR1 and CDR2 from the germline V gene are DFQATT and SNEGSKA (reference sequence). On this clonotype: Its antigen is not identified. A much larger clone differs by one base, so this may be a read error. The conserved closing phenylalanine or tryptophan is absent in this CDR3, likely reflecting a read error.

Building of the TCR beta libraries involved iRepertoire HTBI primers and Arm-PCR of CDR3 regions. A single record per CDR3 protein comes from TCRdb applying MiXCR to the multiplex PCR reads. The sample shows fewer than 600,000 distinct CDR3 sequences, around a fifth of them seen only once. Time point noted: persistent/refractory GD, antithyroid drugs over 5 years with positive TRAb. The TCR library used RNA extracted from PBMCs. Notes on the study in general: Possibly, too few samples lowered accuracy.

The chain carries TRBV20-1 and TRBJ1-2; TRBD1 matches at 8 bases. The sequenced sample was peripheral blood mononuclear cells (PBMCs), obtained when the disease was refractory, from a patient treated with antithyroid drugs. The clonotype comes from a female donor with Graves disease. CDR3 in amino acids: CSALQGDYGYTS. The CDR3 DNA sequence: TGCAGTGCTTTACAGGGGGACTATGGCTACACCTCC.